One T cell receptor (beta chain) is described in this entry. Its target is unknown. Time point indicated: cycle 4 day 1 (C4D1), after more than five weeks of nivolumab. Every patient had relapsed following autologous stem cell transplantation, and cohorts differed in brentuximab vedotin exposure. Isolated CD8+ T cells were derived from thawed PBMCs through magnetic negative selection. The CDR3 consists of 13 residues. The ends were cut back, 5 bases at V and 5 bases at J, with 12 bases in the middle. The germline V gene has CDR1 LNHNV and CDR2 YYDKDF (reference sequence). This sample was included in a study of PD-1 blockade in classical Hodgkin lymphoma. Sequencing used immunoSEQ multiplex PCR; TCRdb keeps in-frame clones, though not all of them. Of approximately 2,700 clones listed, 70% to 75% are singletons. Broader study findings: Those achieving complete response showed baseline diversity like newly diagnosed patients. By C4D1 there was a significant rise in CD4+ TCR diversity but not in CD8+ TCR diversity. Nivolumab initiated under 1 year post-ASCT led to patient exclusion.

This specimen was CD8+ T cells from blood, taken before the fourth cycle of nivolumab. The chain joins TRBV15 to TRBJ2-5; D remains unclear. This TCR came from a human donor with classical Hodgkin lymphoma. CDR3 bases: TGTGCCACCAGCGCCGCAGGTGGGGAGACCCAGTACTTC. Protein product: CATSAAGGETQYF.